This T cell receptor beta chain was identified in a study of T cell responses to AZD1222 COVID-19 vaccine. Study-wide results and caveats: At baseline, seropositivity was found in only 5 to 7 AZD1222 recipients. Of spike-specific TCRs, nearly half reportedly target regions left unmutated in variants. It was only after the peak T cell response that any repertoires were sampled.

On this clone: What it binds is unknown.

Sequenced by immunoSEQ multiplex PCR; TCRdb stores in-frame clones only, minus some. Seen here are about 150,000 clones, roughly nine tenths observed once, and the top ten hold approximately 19%. Sequenced here: peripheral blood, sampled on day 0 of AZD1222 vaccination. This TCR came from an adult in good health.

The CDR3 loop reads CASSRINSPLHF. The CDR3 nucleotides are TGTGCCAGCAGCCGAATAAATTCACCCCTCCACTTT. The chain uses TRBV7-9 and TRBJ1-6; no reliable D call. Trimming removed 5 bases from V and 7 bases from J, with 6 bases in between. The CDR3 extends over 12 amino acids. CDR1 and CDR2 from the germline V gene are SEHNR and FQNEAQ (reference sequence).